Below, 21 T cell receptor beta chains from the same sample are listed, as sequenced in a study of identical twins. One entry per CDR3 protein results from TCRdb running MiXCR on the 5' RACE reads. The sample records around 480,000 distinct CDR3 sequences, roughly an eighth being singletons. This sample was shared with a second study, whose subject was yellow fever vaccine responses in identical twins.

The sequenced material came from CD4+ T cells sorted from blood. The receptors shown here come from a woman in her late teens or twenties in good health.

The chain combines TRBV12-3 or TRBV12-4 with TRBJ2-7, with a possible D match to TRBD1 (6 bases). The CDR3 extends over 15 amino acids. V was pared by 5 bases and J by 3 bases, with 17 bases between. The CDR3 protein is CASSQPGAHYYEQYF. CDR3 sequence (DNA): TGTGCCAGCAGTCAACCAGGGGCCCACTACTACGAGCAGTACTTC.

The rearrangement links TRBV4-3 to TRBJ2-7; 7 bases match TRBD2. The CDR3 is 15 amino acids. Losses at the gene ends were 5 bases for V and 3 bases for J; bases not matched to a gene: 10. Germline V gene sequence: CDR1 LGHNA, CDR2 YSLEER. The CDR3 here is CASSSTGGGVYEQYF. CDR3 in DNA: TGCGCCAGCAGCTCCACGGGAGGTGGTGTCTACGAGCAGTACTTC.

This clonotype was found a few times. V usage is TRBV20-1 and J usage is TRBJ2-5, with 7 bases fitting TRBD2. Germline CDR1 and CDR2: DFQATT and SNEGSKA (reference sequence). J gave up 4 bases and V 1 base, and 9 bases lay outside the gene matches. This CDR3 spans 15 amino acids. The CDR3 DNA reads TGCAGTGCTAGAGTGAGATCTTCGGGAGGAGAGACCCAGTACTTC. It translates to CSARVRSSGGETQYF.

The CDR3 sequence is CSARDLATPYNEQFF. The CDR3 DNA reads TGCAGTGCTAGAGATTTGGCAACCCCCTACAATGAGCAGTTCTTC. The chain joins TRBV20-1 to TRBJ2-1; D is unclear. The CDR3 runs to 15 residues. Germline CDR1 is DFQATT and CDR2 is SNEGSKA (reference sequence). Trimming removed 0 bases from V and 2 bases from J, with 11 bases in between.

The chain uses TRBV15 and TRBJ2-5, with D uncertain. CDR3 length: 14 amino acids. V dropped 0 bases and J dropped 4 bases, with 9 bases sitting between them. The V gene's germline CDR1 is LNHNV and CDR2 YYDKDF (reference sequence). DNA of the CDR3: TGTGCCACCAGCAGAGAGGGTGCCCGAGAGACCCAGTACTTC. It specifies CATSREGARETQYF.

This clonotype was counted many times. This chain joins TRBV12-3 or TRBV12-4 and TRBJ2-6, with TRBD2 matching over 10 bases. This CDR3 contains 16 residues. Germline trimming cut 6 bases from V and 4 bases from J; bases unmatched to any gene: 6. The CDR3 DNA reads TGTGCCAGCAGCCTAGCGGGGGCGCGAGGGGCCAACGTCCTGACTTTC. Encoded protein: CASSLAGARGANVLTF.

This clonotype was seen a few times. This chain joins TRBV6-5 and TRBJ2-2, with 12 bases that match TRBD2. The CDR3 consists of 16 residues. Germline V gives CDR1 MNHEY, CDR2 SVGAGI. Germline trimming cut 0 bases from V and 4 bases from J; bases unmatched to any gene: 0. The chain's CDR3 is CASSYSTSGSTGELFF. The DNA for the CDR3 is TGTGCCAGCAGTTACTCGACTAGCGGGAGCACCGGGGAGCTGTTTTTT.

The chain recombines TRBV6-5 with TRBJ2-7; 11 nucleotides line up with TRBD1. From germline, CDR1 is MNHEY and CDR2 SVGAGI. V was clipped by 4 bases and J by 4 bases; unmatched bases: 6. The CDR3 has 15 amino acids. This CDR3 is CASSSPDRGRYEQYF. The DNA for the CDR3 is TGTGCCAGCAGTTCGCCGGACAGGGGGCGATACGAGCAGTACTTC.

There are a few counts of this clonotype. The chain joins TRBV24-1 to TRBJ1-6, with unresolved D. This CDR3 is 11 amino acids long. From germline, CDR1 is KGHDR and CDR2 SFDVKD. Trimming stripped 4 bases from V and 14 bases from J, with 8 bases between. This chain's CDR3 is CATSEDGTLHF. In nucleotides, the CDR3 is TGTGCCACCAGTGAGGACGGAACCCTCCACTTT.

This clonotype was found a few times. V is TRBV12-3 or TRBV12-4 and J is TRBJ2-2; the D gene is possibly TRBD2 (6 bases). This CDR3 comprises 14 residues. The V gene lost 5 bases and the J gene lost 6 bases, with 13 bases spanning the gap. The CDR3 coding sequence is TGTGCCAGCAGTGTGACTAGTTTCGCCGGGGAGCTGTTTTTT. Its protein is CASSVTSFAGELFF.

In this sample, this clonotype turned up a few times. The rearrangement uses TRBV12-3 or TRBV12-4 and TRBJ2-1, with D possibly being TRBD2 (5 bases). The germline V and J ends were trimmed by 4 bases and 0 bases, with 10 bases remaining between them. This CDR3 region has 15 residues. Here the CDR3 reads CASSWVGNSYNEQFF. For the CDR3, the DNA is TGTGCCAGCAGTTGGGTCGGGAACTCCTACAATGAGCAGTTCTTC.

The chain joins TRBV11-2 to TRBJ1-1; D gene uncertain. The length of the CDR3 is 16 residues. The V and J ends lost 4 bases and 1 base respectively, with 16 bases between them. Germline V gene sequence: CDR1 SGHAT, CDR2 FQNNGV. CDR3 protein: CASSSPTSGANTEAFF. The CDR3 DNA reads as TGTGCCAGCAGCTCGCCCACATCAGGAGCGAACACTGAAGCTTTCTTT. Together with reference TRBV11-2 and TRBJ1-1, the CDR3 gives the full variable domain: EAGVAQSPRYKIIEKRQSVAFWCNPISGHATLYWYQQILGQGPKLLIQFQNNGVVDDSQLPKDRFSAERLKGVDSTLKIQPAKLEDSAVYLCASSSPTSGANTEAFFGQGTRLTVV.

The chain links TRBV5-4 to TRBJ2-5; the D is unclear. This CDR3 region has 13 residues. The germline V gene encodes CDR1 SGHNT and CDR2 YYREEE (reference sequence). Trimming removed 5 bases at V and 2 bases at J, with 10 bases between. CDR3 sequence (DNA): TGTGCCAGCAGTTCGGGCTTTCAAGAGACCCAGTACTTC. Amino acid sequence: CASSSGFQETQYF. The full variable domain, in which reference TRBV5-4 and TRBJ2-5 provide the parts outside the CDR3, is ETGVTQSPTHLIKTRGQQVTLRCSSQSGHNTVSWYQQALGQGPQFIFQYYREEENGRGNFPPRFSGLQFPNYSSELNVNALELDDSALYLCASSSGFQETQYFGPGTRLLVL.

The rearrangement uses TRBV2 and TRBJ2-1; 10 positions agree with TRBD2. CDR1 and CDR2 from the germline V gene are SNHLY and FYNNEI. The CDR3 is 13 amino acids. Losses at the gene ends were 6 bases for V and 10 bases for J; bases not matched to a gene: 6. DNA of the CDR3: TGTGCCAGCAGGTGGGGGACTAGCGAGGAGCAGTTCTTC. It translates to CASRWGTSEEQFF.

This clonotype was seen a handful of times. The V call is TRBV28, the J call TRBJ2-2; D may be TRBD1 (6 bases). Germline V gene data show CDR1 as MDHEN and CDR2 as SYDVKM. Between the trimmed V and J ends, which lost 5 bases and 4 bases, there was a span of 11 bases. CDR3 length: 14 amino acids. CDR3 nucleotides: TGTGCCAGCAGTCCAGGACAGTTCACCGGGGAGCTGTTTTTT. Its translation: CASSPGQFTGELFF.

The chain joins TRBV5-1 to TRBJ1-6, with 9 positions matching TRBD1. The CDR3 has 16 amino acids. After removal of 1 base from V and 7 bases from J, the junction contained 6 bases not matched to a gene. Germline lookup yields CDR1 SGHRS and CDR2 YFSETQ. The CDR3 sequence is CASSLNGGTGNSPLHF. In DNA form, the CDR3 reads TGCGCCAGCAGCTTGAATGGCGGGACAGGGAATTCACCCCTCCACTTT.

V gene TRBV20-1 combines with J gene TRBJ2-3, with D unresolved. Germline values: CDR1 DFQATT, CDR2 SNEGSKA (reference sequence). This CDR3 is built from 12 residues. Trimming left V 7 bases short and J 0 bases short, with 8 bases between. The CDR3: CSGAASTDTQYF. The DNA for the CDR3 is TGCAGTGGAGCCGCTAGCACAGATACGCAGTATTTT.

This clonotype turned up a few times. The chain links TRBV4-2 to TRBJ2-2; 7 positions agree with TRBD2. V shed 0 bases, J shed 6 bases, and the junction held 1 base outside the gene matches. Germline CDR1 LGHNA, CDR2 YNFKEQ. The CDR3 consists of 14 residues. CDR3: CASSQDGRAGELFF. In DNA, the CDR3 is TGTGCCAGCAGCCAAGATGGGAGGGCCGGGGAGCTGTTTTTT.

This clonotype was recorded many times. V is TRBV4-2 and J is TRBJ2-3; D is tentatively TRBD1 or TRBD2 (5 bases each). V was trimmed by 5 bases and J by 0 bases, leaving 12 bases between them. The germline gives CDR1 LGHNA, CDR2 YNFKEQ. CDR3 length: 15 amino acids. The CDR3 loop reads CASSSGTLSTDTQYF. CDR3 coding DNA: TGTGCCAGCAGCTCCGGGACCCTTAGCACAGATACGCAGTATTTT.

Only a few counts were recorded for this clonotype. The CDR3 nucleotides are TGTGCCAGCTCACCAGGCCAGCGGGGGGTCGAGCAGTACTTC. This encodes CASSPGQRGVEQYF. This chain connects TRBV18 to TRBJ2-7; 9 bases match TRBD2. The V gene's germline CDR1 is KGHSH and CDR2 LQKENI. The CDR3 sequence is 14 residues long. Losses at the gene ends were 2 bases for V and 6 bases for J; bases not matched to a gene: 5.

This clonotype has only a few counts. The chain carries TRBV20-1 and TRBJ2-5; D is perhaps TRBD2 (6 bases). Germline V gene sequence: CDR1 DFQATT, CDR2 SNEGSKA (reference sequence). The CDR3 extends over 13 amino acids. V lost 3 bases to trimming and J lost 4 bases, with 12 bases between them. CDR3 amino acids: CSARGLLGETQYF. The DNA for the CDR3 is TGCAGTGCTAGGGGACTCCTTGGAGAGACCCAGTACTTC.